This TCR beta chain was profiled in a study of cytomegalovirus exposure and HLA in healthy donors. V dropped 7 bases and J dropped 8; count of bases not matched to a gene: 15. Germline CDR1 SNHLY, CDR2 FYNNEI. This CDR3 has 16 amino acids. The PCR ran on 60 Vbeta and 13 Jbeta primers. TCRdb's table, derived via immunoSEQ multiplex PCR, lists solely in-frame clones and lacks some. The table records more than 95,000 clones, around 60% of them present only once. Sequencing input: PBMCs. The rearrangement links TRBV2 to TRBJ2-1, with 9 bases that match TRBD2. This TCR came from a woman between 50 and 59 years old in good health and CMV-seronegative. The CDR3 protein is CASIQRRGGLVDEQFF. The CDR3 region has the DNA TGTGCCAGCATCCAACGGCGGGGGGGTCTTGTAGATGAGCAGTTCTTC.